This TCR beta chain was identified in a study of cytomegalovirus exposure and HLA in healthy donors. Study-level points and caveats: TCR sequences were mostly rare, though some public TCRs occurred in many donors. The authors listed 150 to 200 TCR beta chains as cytomegalovirus-associated. The study carried out a later analysis of TCR beta sequences. It associated 16,951 of them with specific HLA alleles at a false discovery rate of 0.05.

The study ran its PCR with 60 Vbeta and 13 Jbeta primers. Clones were sequenced by immunoSEQ multiplex PCR, and TCRdb holds only the in-frame ones, with some missing. The sample includes 150,000 to 200,000 clones, more than 65% of them seen just once. The germline CDR1 and CDR2 sequences are SGHTA and FQGTGA. CDR3 length: 13 residues. V was pared by 2 bases and J by 4 bases, with 1 base of the junction left unmatched. As to this clone: What it binds is unknown.

Source material: PBMCs. This clonotype originated in a girl aged 2 to 9 in good health and CMV-seropositive. V is TRBV7-3 and J is TRBJ1-2, with 7 bases lining up with TRBD1. The CDR3 DNA reads as TGTGCCAGCAGCTTACCAGGGGGCTATGGCTACACCTTC. Its translation is CASSLPGGYGYTF.